This T cell receptor beta chain was sequenced in a study of Graves' ophthalmopathy and Graves' hyperthyroidism. Overall study: No treatment had been given when peripheral blood was collected at initial diagnosis.

Beta-chain TCR CDR3 regions were amplified from RNA transcripts. Second-round multiplex PCR came after a first-round RT-PCR that employed HTBI primers. MiXCR was run by TCRdb on the multiplex PCR reads, yielding one entry per CDR3 protein. The table has 200,000 to 300,000 distinct CDR3 sequences, 45% to 55% seen once. Germline V gives CDR1 MNHNY, CDR2 SVGAGI (reference sequence). The CDR3 consists of 11 residues. With 7 bases removed from V and 5 bases from J, the gap between germline ends came to 8 bases. Additional autoimmune diseases, uncontrolled infections, pregnancy or lactation disqualified patients. This clonotype was recorded a few times. A much bigger clone sits one base away, suggesting this may be a read error.

What was sequenced was peripheral blood. The source is an adult man with Graves' ophthalmopathy. This chain links TRBV6-6 with TRBJ2-5; the D is unclear. Here the CDR3 DNA reads TGTGCCAGCACTTCTGGGGAGACCCAGTACTTC. Translating gives CASTSGETQYF.